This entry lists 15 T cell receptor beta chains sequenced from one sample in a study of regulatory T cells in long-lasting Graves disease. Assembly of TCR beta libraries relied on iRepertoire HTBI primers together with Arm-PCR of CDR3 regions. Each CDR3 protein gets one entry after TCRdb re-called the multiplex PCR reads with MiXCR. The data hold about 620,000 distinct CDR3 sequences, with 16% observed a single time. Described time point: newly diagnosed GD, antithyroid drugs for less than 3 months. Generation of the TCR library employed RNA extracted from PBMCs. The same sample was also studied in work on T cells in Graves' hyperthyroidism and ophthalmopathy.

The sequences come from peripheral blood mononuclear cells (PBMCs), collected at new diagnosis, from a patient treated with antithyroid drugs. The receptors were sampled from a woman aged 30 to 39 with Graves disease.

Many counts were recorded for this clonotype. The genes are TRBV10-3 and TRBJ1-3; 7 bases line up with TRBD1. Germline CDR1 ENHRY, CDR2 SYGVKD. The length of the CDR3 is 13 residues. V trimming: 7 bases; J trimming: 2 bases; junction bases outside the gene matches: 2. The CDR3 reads CAIKGATGNTIYF. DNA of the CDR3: TGTGCCATCAAGGGGGCTACTGGAAACACCATATATTTT.

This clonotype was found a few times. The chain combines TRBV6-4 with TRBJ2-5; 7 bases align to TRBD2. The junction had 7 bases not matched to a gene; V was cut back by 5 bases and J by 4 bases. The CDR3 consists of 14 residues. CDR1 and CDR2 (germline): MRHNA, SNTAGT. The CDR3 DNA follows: TGTGCCAGCAGTTACGCGGGAGATGGAGAGACCCAGTACTTC. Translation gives CASSYAGDGETQYF.

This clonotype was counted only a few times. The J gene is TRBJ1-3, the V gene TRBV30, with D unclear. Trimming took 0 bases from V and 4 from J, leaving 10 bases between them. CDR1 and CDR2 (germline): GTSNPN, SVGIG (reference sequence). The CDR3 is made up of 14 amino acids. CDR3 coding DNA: TGTGCCTGGAGTGTACTAGGGTCGGGAAACACCATATATTTT. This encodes CAWSVLGSGNTIYF.

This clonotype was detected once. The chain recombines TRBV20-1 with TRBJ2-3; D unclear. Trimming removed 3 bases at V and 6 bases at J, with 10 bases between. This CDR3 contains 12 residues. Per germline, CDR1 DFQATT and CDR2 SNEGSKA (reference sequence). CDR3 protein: CSASVLADTQYF. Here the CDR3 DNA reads TGCAGTGCTAGTGTCCTGGCGGATACGCAGTATTTT.

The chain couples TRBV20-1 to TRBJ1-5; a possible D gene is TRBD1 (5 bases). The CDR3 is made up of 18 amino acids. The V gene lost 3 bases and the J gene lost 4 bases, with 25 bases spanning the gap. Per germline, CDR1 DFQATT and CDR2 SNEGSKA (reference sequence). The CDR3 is CSAREIGAGSSKNQPQHF. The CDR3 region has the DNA TGCAGTGCTAGGGAGATAGGCGCAGGGAGTTCCAAAAATCAGCCCCAGCATTTT.

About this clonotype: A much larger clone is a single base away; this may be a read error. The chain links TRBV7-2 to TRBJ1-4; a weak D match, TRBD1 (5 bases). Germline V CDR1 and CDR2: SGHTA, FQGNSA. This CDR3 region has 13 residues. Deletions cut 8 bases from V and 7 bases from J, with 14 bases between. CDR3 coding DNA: TGTGCCAGCGGCTCCCAGGGACCTGAAAAACTGTTTTTT. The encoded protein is CASGSQGPEKLFF.

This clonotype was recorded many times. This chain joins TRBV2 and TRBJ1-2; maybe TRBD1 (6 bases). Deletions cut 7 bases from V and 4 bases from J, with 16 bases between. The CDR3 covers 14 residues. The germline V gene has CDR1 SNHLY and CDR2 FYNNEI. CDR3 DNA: TGTGCCAGCACCCTGAAGGGGGATACCTATGGCTACACCTTC. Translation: CASTLKGDTYGYTF.

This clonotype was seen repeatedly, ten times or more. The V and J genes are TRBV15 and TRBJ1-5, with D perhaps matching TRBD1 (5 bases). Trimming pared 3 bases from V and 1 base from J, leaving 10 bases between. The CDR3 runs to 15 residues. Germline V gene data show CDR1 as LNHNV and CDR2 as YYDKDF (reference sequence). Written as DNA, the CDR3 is TGTGCCACCAGCAGTAAGGGGCGCAGCAATCAGCCCCAGCATTTT. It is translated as CATSSKGRSNQPQHF. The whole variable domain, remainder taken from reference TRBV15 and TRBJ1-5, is DAMVIQNPRYQVTQFGKPVTLSCSQTLNHNVMYWYQQKSSQAPKLLFHYYDKDFNNEADTPDNFQSRRPNTSFCFLDIRSPGLGDTAMYLCATSSKGRSNQPQHFGDGTRLSIL.

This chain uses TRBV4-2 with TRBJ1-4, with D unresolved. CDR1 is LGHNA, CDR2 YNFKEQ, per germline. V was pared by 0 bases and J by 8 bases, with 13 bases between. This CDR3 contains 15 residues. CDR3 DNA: TGTGCCAGCAGCCAAGAGGGGTTGGGGAGGGAAAAACTGTTTTTT. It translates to CASSQEGLGREKLFF.

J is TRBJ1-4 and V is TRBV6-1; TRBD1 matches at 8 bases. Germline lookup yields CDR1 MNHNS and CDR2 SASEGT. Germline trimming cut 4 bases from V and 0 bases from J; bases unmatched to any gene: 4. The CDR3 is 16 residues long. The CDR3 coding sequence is TGTGCCAGCAGTGGGACAGGGACCTCAACTAATGAAAAACTGTTTTTT. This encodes CASSGTGTSTNEKLFF.

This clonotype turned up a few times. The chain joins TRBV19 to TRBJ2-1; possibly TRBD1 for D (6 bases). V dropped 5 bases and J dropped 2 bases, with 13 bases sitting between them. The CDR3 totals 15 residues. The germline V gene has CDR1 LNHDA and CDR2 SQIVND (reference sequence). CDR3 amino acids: CASSHTGIPYNEQFF. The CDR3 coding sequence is TGTGCCAGTAGTCATACAGGGATTCCCTACAATGAGCAGTTCTTC. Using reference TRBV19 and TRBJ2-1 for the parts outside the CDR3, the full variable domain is DGGITQSPKYLFRKEGQNVTLSCEQNLNHDAMYWYRQDPGQGLRLIYYSQIVNDFQKGDIAEGYSVSREKKESFPLTVTSAQKNPTAFYLCASSHTGIPYNEQFFGPGTRLTVL.

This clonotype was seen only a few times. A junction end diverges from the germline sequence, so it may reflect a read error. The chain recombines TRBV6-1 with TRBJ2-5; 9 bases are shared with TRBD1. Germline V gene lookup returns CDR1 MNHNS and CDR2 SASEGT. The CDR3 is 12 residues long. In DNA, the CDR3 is TGCGCCGGTGGACAGGGGAAAGAGACCCAGTACTTC. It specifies CAGGQGKETQYF.

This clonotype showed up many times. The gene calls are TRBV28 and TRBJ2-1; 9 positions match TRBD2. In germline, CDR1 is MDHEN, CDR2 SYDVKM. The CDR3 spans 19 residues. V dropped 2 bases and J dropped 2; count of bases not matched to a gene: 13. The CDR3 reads CASSLDTSGRHRTYNEQFF. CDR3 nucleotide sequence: TGTGCCAGCAGTTTAGATACTAGCGGGCGCCACCGAACCTACAATGAGCAGTTCTTC.

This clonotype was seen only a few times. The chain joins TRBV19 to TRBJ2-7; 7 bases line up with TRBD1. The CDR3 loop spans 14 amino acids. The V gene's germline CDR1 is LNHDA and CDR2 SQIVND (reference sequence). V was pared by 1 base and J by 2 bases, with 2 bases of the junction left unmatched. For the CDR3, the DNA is TGTGCCAGTAGTATAGGGGACAGAGCCTACGAGCAGTACTTC. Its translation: CASSIGDRAYEQYF.

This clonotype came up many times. The CDR3 coding sequence is TGTGCCACCAGTGATTTAGACCGGGGAGGTGAAGCTTTCTTT. It yields the protein CATSDLDRGGEAFF. The chain recombines TRBV24-1 with TRBJ1-1, with unresolved D. V lost 1 base to trimming and J lost 7 bases, with 12 bases between them. Per the germline V gene, CDR1 is KGHDR and CDR2 is SFDVKD. The CDR3 is 14 amino acids.